The 10 T cell receptor beta chains below were found in one sample sequenced in a study of blood T cell repertoires in COVID-19. The data were produced by immunoSEQ multiplex PCR, yet TCRdb's version contains in-frame clones alone and is incomplete. The sample carries approximately 150,000 clones, about 90% recorded once. The specimen sequenced was PBMCs or T cells enriched from blood (not recorded which). All receptors derive from a human donor with acute COVID-19. The donor label of this sample is uncertain.

This chain uses TRBV30 with TRBJ1-2; D not resolved. The V gene's germline CDR1 is GTSNPN and CDR2 SVGIG (reference sequence). The CDR3 is 13 residues long. Trimming pared 0 bases from V and 8 bases from J, leaving 13 bases between. DNA of the CDR3: TGTGCCTGGAGTGTAACGGATCCAGGAGGCTACACCTTC. Its protein is CAWSVTDPGGYTF.

The V gene is TRBV27, the J gene TRBJ2-7; perhaps TRBD2 as D (5 bases). V dropped 4 bases and J dropped 6 bases, with 10 bases sitting between them. The length of the CDR3 is 12 residues. The germline CDR1 and CDR2 sequences are MNHEY and SMNVEV (reference sequence). This CDR3 is CASSSRRREQYF. The CDR3 nucleotides are TGTGCCAGCAGTTCCCGGAGGCGCGAGCAGTACTTC.

This rearrangement joins TRBV5-4 to TRBJ2-5; 8 positions match TRBD2. Trimming at V came to 2 bases and at J to 4 bases, leaving 13 bases not matched to a gene. This CDR3 contains 17 residues. Looked up from germline, CDR1 is SGHNT and CDR2 is YYREEE (reference sequence). The CDR3 loop reads CASSFGPSGGTGETQYF. The CDR3, as DNA: TGTGCCAGCAGCTTTGGCCCCAGCGGGGGTACAGGAGAGACCCAGTACTTC.

V gene TRBV9 combines with J gene TRBJ2-2, with TRBD2 identical over 8 bases. The germline CDR1 and CDR2 sequences are SGDLS and YYNGEE. The V gene end was trimmed by 0 bases and the J gene end by 3 bases; junction bases not matched to a gene: 4. This CDR3 contains 16 residues. The CDR3 loop reads CASSVATLADTGELFF. The CDR3 DNA follows: TGTGCCAGCAGCGTAGCTACACTAGCGGACACCGGGGAGCTGTTTTTT.

A single count supports this clone. This chain links TRBV9 with TRBJ2-7; 8 bases are shared with TRBD1. V lost 4 bases to trimming and J lost 4 bases; unmatched junction nucleotides: 7. The CDR3 is 14 amino acids. Germline lookup yields CDR1 SGDLS and CDR2 YYNGEE. The chain's CDR3 is CASSPGTGAYEQYF. As DNA, the CDR3 is TGTGCCAGCAGCCCGGGGACAGGAGCATACGAGCAGTACTTC.

The genes are TRBV6-2 or TRBV6-3 and TRBJ1-5; D not resolved. CDR3 length equals 16 residues. The V end lost 2 bases, the J end lost 3 bases, and 14 bases lay between the germline ends. Germline V lookup: CDR1 MNHEY, CDR2 SVGEGT. CDR3 sequence reads: CASSYTPGGPNQPQHF. CDR3 bases: TGTGCCAGCAGTTACACCCCCGGAGGCCCCAATCAGCCCCAGCATTTT.

The chain has TRBV30 and TRBJ2-3, with 7 bases identical to TRBD1. J was trimmed by 6 bases and V by 2 bases; bases with no gene match: 5. The germline V gene has CDR1 GTSNPN and CDR2 SVGIG (reference sequence). The CDR3 is 13 amino acids. The CDR3 coding sequence is TGTGCCTGGAGTCGAGGGGGCTTGGATACGCAGTATTTT. Translating gives CAWSRGGLDTQYF.

This sequence joins TRBV6-5 and TRBJ2-5; D is undetermined. The CDR3 sequence is 15 residues long. Per germline, CDR1 MNHEY and CDR2 SVGAGI. Trimming left V 0 bases short and J 2 bases short, with 10 bases between. The chain's CDR3 is CASSYSGSGQETQYF. CDR3 sequence (DNA): TGTGCCAGCAGTTACTCGGGCTCTGGGCAAGAGACCCAGTACTTC.

A remark on this clone: One end of the junction fails to match germline, which may point to a read error. The chain combines TRBV5-1 with TRBJ1-2; D gene unclear. Germline-derived CDR1 and CDR2 are SGHRS and YFSETQ. The CDR3 consists of 11 residues. The CDR3 DNA reads as TGCGCCAGCAGCTTGGGAACAGAATCCAGCTTC. This codes for CASSLGTESSF.

J is TRBJ2-1 and V is TRBV3-1 (or the pseudogene TRBV3-2); TRBD2 is a possible D gene (6 bases). The germline V gene encodes CDR1 LGHDT and CDR2 YNNKEL (reference sequence). V was pared by 3 bases and J by 7 bases, with 10 bases between. The CDR3 consists of 13 residues. CDR3 DNA sequence: TGTGCCAGCAGCCAGGAGGGGAAGAATGAGCAGTTCTTC. Translated, it gives CASSQEGKNEQFF.